Listed below are T cell receptor beta chains from one sample, sequenced in a study of response to subunit inactivated influenza vaccine. TCRdb re-called the RT-PCR reads through MiXCR, storing one row per CDR3 protein. The sample carries about 650,000 distinct CDR3 sequences, around 16% recorded once. The material sequenced was PBMCs from blood, taken 12 days after vaccination. All receptors derive from a man aged 45 to 65 who received an inactivated influenza vaccine. Each CDR3 is given with its conserved first and last residue.

j_call cdr3_length v_call cdr3_aa
TRBJ2-7 14 TRBV21-1 CASRLSGQTYEQYF
TRBJ2-5 13 TRBV5-5 CASRRGQQETQYF
TRBJ2-1 13 TRBV2 CASKANSYNEQFF
TRBJ2-2 13 TRBV12-3/TRBV12-4 CASSGQGAWELFF
TRBJ1-6 16 TRBV4-2 CASSQVPMVANSPLHF
TRBJ1-5 13 TRBV28 CATNRGLGQPQHF
TRBJ2-5 11 TRBV6-2/TRBV6-3 CASGRQETQYF
TRBJ2-3 16 TRBV14 CASSHGSGGAADTQYF
TRBJ2-3 18 TRBV11-2 CDSSLVGTSGGAVNTQYF
TRBJ1-1 14 TRBV20-1 CSARSGTTNTEAFF
TRBJ1-5 16 TRBV7-2 CASSLGQGVGNQPQHF
TRBJ1-2 15 TRBV7-2 CASSLGGLTNYGYTF
TRBJ1-1 15 TRBV5-1 CASSSLTGATSEAFF
TRBJ2-7 17 TRBV28 CASSLGLAGGRRYEQYF
TRBJ1-1 14 TRBV6-2/TRBV6-3 CASSSPSRLTEAFF
TRBJ2-7 17 TRBV6-2/TRBV6-3 CASSYYSKRDVRVEQYF
TRBJ2-1 11 TRBV7-9 CASSPGSQQFF
TRBJ2-7 12 TRBV28 CASTTWGYEQYF
TRBJ2-1 16 TRBV11-3 CASSHTPLAGGGEQFF
TRBJ1-4 15 TRBV20-1 CSARDLAGSNEKLFF
TRBJ2-7 11 TRBV29-1 CSVGQVHEQYF
TRBJ2-7 14 TRBV5-1 CASSDPSGVYEQYF
TRBJ2-7 20 TRBV3-1 CASSQPRPGLAPSWSYEQYF
TRBJ1-1 14 TRBV10-3 CAISGGGENTEAFF
TRBJ2-5 12 TRBV21-1 CASSKGNTTQYF
TRBJ1-1 14 TRBV19 CASSIQGASSEAFF
TRBJ2-3 13 TRBV24-1 CATSHLDFPGRYF
TRBJ2-7 15 TRBV15 CATSGRTGRSYEQYF
TRBJ2-5 15 TRBV3-1 CASSQDMGGGGTQYF
TRBJ1-6 14 TRBV20-1 CSALRTGGNSPLHF
TRBJ2-2 15 TRBV27 CASSWGQLNTGELFF
TRBJ2-2 14 TRBV2 CATCPRSNTGELFF